This T cell receptor beta chain was obtained from a study of cytomegalovirus exposure and HLA in healthy donors. The PCR made use of 60 Vbeta and 13 Jbeta primers. Profiled with immunoSEQ multiplex PCR; TCRdb holds only in-frame clones, not every one. In the table there are about 150,000 clones, about 70% of which are singletons. V lost 4 bases to trimming and J lost 1 base; unmatched junction nucleotides: 6. Germline assignment: CDR1 KGHSH and CDR2 LQKENI. The CDR3 has 16 amino acids. Sequenced: PBMCs. The V gene is TRBV18, the J gene TRBJ1-5; 8 nucleotides agree with TRBD1. This clonotype was obtained from a middle-aged man in good health and CMV-seronegative. CDR3 sequence: CASSLTGGQSNQPQHF. CDR3 nucleotide sequence: TGTGCCAGCTCACTAACAGGGGGTCAAAGCAATCAGCCCCAGCATTTT.